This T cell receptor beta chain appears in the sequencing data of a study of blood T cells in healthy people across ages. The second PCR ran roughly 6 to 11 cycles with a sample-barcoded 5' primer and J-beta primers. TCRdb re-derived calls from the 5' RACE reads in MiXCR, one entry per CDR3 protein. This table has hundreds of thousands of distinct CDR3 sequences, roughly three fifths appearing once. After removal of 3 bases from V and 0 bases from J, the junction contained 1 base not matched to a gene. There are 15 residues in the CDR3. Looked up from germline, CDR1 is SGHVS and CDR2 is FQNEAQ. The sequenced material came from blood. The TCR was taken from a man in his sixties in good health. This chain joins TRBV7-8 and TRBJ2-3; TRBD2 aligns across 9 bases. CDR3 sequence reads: CASSFAGGSTDTQYF. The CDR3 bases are TGTGCCAGCAGCTTTGCGGGGGGGAGCACAGATACGCAGTATTTT.